The 22 T cell receptor beta chains listed next were all sequenced from one sample in a study of blood T cells in healthy people across ages. Using a J-beta primer mix together with a sample-barcoded 5' primer, a second PCR was run for roughly 6 to 11 cycles. TCRdb re-called the 5' RACE reads with MiXCR, one entry per CDR3 protein. The sample includes approximately 800,000 distinct CDR3 sequences, approximately 60% of them seen just once. The sequenced sample was blood. The source is a man in his forties or fifties in good health.

The V gene is TRBV9, the J gene TRBJ2-3; 9 bases are shared with TRBD2. The ends lost 2 bases at V and 3 bases at J; junction bases unmatched: 7. Looked up from germline, CDR1 is SGDLS and CDR2 is YYNGEE. This CDR3 is 16 amino acids long. CDR3 sequence: CASSVLAGRGTDTQYF. CDR3 in DNA: TGTGCCAGCAGCGTCCTAGCGGGAAGGGGAACAGATACGCAGTATTTT.

The CDR3 DNA follows: TGTGCCAGCAGCCTAGGACTAGCGGCCGACACAGATACGCAGTATTTT. Its protein is CASSLGLAADTDTQYF. The chain carries TRBV3-1 and TRBJ2-3; 10 nucleotides match TRBD2. The CDR3 has 16 amino acids. Trimming cost V 4 bases and J 2 bases; bases outside gene matches: 6. In germline, CDR1 is LGHDT, CDR2 YNNKEL (reference sequence).

The chain combines TRBV12-3 or TRBV12-4 with TRBJ1-2; TRBD1 is a possible D gene (5 bases). There are 11 residues in the CDR3. The V end lost 5 bases, the J end lost 8 bases, and 9 bases lay between the germline ends. CDR3 amino acids: CASSKGAGYTF. CDR3 coding DNA: TGTGCCAGCAGTAAAGGGGCCGGCTACACCTTC.

The rearrangement links TRBV20-1 to TRBJ2-3; 12 positions agree with TRBD2. This CDR3 spans 14 amino acids. Germline loops: CDR1 DFQATT, CDR2 SNEGSKA (reference sequence). Trimming cost V 7 bases and J 8 bases; bases outside gene matches: 10. The CDR3 sequence: CSGQLAGGAGTQYF. In DNA form, the CDR3 reads TGCAGTGGTCAACTAGCGGGGGGCGCAGGTACGCAGTATTTT.

The rearrangement uses TRBV7-2 and TRBJ2-7, with 7 bases matching TRBD2. Germline loops: CDR1 SGHTA, CDR2 FQGNSA. V shed 3 bases, J shed 2 bases, and the junction held 4 bases outside the gene matches. The CDR3 has 14 amino acids. CDR3 DNA: TGTGCCAGCAGCTTTCGGGGGGTCCCCTACGAGCAGTACTTC. It translates to CASSFRGVPYEQYF. The whole variable domain, filled in from reference TRBV7-2 and TRBJ2-7, reads GAGVSQSPSNKVTEKGKDVELRCDPISGHTALYWYRQSLGQGLEFLIYFQGNSAPDKSGLPSDRFSAERTGGSVSTLTIQRTQQEDSAVYLCASSFRGVPYEQYFGPGTRLTVT.

V and J are TRBV29-1 and TRBJ1-2, with D perhaps matching TRBD1 (6 bases). CDR1 SQVTM and CDR2 ANQGSEA come from the germline V gene. The CDR3 is 13 amino acids. V was clipped by 3 bases and J by 4 bases, with 12 bases between them. The CDR3 sequence is CSVDIEGGYGYTF. In nucleotides, the CDR3 is TGCAGCGTTGACATTGAGGGGGGCTATGGCTACACCTTC. Together with reference TRBV29-1 and TRBJ1-2, the CDR3 gives the full variable domain: SAVISQKPSRDICQRGTSLTIQCQVDSQVTMMFWYRQQPGQSLTLIATANQGSEATYESGFVIDKFPISRPNLTFSTLTVSNMSPEDSSIYLCSVDIEGGYGYTFGSGTRLTVV.

This chain uses TRBV4-1 with TRBJ1-5, with 10 bases lining up with TRBD1. CDR3 size: 15 residues. Germline CDR1 is MGHRA and CDR2 is YSYEKL. The V segment lost 2 bases and the J segment 5 bases; nucleotides outside the gene matches: 3. The CDR3 loop is CASSQLGTGDQPQHF. DNA of the CDR3: TGCGCCAGCAGCCAACTGGGGACAGGGGATCAGCCCCAGCATTTT.

This clonotype turned up a few times. The V gene is TRBV4-1, the J gene TRBJ2-7; TRBD2 aligns across 7 bases. The CDR3 runs to 14 residues. Germline CDR1 and CDR2: MGHRA and YSYEKL. V shed 2 bases, J shed 2 bases, and the junction held 3 bases outside the gene matches. The CDR3 sequence: CASSQLAETYEQYF. As DNA, the CDR3 is TGCGCCAGCAGCCAACTAGCGGAGACCTACGAGCAGTACTTC.

V gene TRBV5-1 combines with J gene TRBJ1-4, with D perhaps matching TRBD1 (5 bases). CDR3 length: 15 amino acids. Germline V gene sequence: CDR1 SGHRS, CDR2 YFSETQ. Trimming left V 4 bases short and J 1 base short, with 11 bases between. In DNA, the CDR3 is TGCGCCAGCAGCCGACAGACGGGAACTAATGAAAAACTGTTTTTT. Translating gives CASSRQTGTNEKLFF.

This chain links TRBV7-9 with TRBJ2-7; D not certain. Germline values: CDR1 SEHNR, CDR2 FQNEAQ (reference sequence). V was shortened by 1 base and J by 2 bases, with 12 bases between the two germline ends. This CDR3 is built from 15 residues. CDR3 loop: CASSLGPGRAYEQYF. CDR3 DNA: TGTGCCAGCAGCTTAGGCCCCGGCAGAGCCTACGAGCAGTACTTC.

V and J are TRBV5-1 and TRBJ2-7, with 8 bases identical to TRBD1. Germline CDR1 reads SGHRS; CDR2 reads YFSETQ. The length of the CDR3 is 18 residues. Trimming took 1 base from V and 3 from J; bases not matched to a gene: 15. CDR3 in DNA: TGCGCCAGCAGCTTGCCCCCGCTAAGGACAGGGACGAGCTACGAGCAGTACTTC. Protein product: CASSLPPLRTGTSYEQYF.

This chain connects TRBV7-2 to TRBJ1-2; 7 positions agree with TRBD1. The CDR3 contains 15 residues. Germline V lookup: CDR1 SGHTA, CDR2 FQGNSA. The trim removed 5 bases at V and 6 bases at J, leaving 12 bases unmatched. The CDR3 sequence: CASSVSAGTVDGYTF. Here the CDR3 DNA reads TGTGCCAGCAGCGTGAGCGCCGGGACAGTTGATGGCTACACCTTC.

The J gene is TRBJ2-5, the V gene TRBV4-2, with TRBD2 identical over 9 bases. J was trimmed by 4 bases and V by 0 bases; bases with no gene match: 9. The CDR3 is made up of 17 amino acids. Germline V gives CDR1 LGHNA, CDR2 YNFKEQ. CDR3 amino acids: CASSQDRLAGILETQYF. The DNA for the CDR3 is TGTGCCAGCAGCCAAGACAGGCTAGCGGGAATACTAGAGACCCAGTACTTC.

This sequence joins TRBV15 and TRBJ1-6; D remains ambiguous. V lost 5 bases, J lost 9 bases, and 11 bases lay in between. The CDR3 consists of 13 residues. From germline, CDR1 is LNHNV and CDR2 YYDKDF (reference sequence). This CDR3 reads CATSPVSSSPLHF. For the CDR3, the DNA is TGTGCCACCAGCCCCGTTTCCTCTTCACCCCTCCACTTT. Based on the CDR3 plus reference TRBV15 and TRBJ1-6, the full variable domain is DAMVIQNPRYQVTQFGKPVTLSCSQTLNHNVMYWYQQKSSQAPKLLFHYYDKDFNNEADTPDNFQSRRPNTSFCFLDIRSPGLGDTAMYLCATSPVSSSPLHFGNGTRLTVT.

This clonotype was counted between two and nine times. V and J are TRBV12-3 or TRBV12-4 and TRBJ2-3; the D gene is possibly TRBD1 (6 bases). Trimming left V 4 bases short and J 6 bases short, with 20 bases between. The CDR3 spans 16 residues. DNA of the CDR3: TGTGCCAGCAGTTATTCGCGGACAGCCTATGACGATACGCAGTATTTT. Translation: CASSYSRTAYDDTQYF.

This chain links TRBV13 with TRBJ1-6; D ambiguous. Trimming cost V 4 bases and J 1 base, with 11 bases left between them. The CDR3 extends over 16 amino acids. Looked up from germline, CDR1 is PRHDT and CDR2 is FYEKMQ (reference sequence). CDR3 loop: CASSSGTESYNSPLHF. CDR3 bases: TGTGCCAGCAGCTCCGGTACAGAGTCCTATAATTCACCCCTCCACTTT.

This clonotype was detected once. The CDR3, as DNA: TGTGCCAGCAGCCAAGGACACACTAGCGGGAGGGGTGAGACCCAGTACTTC. Amino acids: CASSQGHTSGRGETQYF. The chain recombines TRBV3-1 with TRBJ2-5; 13 bases match TRBD2. Unmatched junction bases numbered 7, after V lost 1 base and J lost 5 bases. The CDR3 loop spans 17 amino acids. Looked up from germline, CDR1 is LGHDT and CDR2 is YNNKEL (reference sequence).

This chain joins TRBV9 and TRBJ2-7; the D gene could be TRBD1 or TRBD2 (5 bases each). CDR3 length: 14 residues. The germline V and J ends were trimmed by 4 bases and 3 bases, with 14 bases remaining between them. The germline V gene has CDR1 SGDLS and CDR2 YYNGEE. CDR3: CASSRDRGIYEQYF. CDR3 bases: TGTGCCAGCAGCCGGGACCGAGGCATCTACGAGCAGTACTTC.

The chain links TRBV15 to TRBJ1-5, with D unresolved. The V gene's germline CDR1 is LNHNV and CDR2 YYDKDF (reference sequence). Trimming removed 0 bases at V and 3 bases at J, with 12 bases between. CDR3 length: 16 amino acids. The CDR3 DNA sequence: TGTGCCACCAGCAGAGATTATTCGGCCGCCAATCAGCCCCAGCATTTT. This sequence encodes CATSRDYSAANQPQHF.

The chain joins TRBV4-3 to TRBJ1-5; D may be TRBD1 (6 bases). The germline V gene has CDR1 LGHNA and CDR2 YSLEER. Trimming stripped 0 bases from V and 4 bases from J, with 13 bases between. The CDR3 is 16 amino acids. The CDR3, as DNA: TGCGCCAGCAGCCAAGAATCAGGGGCTGGGAATCAGCCCCAGCATTTT. Translating it yields CASSQESGAGNQPQHF.

The chain links TRBV28 to TRBJ2-4, with a possible D match to TRBD1 (6 bases). The CDR3 runs 14 residues. Trimming left V 5 bases short and J 13 bases short, with 21 bases between. Germline CDR1 MDHEN, CDR2 SYDVKM. CDR3 in amino acids: CASSPLTGNNEQYF. The DNA for the CDR3 is TGTGCCAGCAGTCCCCTGACAGGCAACAATGAGCAGTACTTC.

There are a few counts of this clonotype. The V call is TRBV4-2, the J call TRBJ2-7, with 10 bases identical to TRBD2. The CDR3 loop spans 16 amino acids. Germline V gene data show CDR1 as LGHNA and CDR2 as YNFKEQ. V shed 2 bases and J 2 bases; nucleotides not matched to a gene: 6. As DNA, the CDR3 is TGTGCCAGCAGCCAAAATGGACTAGCGGATACCTACGAGCAGTACTTC. It codes for CASSQNGLADTYEQYF.